These 10 T cell receptor beta chains were all obtained from the same sample, sequenced in a study of blood T cell repertoires in COVID-19. Method: immunoSEQ multiplex PCR; TCRdb's copy keeps in-frame clones and lacks some. The table lists roughly 400,000 clones, 80% to 90% of them singletons. Sequencing was performed on PBMCs or T cells enriched from blood (not recorded which). The receptors here all came from a woman aged 45-60 years who had recovered from COVID-19.

The chain recombines TRBV5-6 with TRBJ2-3; no clear D. With 4 bases removed from V and 0 bases from J, the gap between germline ends came to 6 bases. CDR3 length: 13 amino acids. Germline CDR1 and CDR2: SGHDT and YYEEEE. CDR3 sequence reads: CASSKTSTDTQYF. DNA of the CDR3: TGTGCCAGCAGCAAGACTAGCACAGATACGCAGTATTTT.

The chain carries TRBV19 and TRBJ1-2; D may be TRBD1 (5 bases). This CDR3 has 14 amino acids. V was pared by 7 bases and J by 3 bases, with 15 bases between. The germline CDR1 and CDR2 sequences are LNHDA and SQIVND (reference sequence). The CDR3 loop is CASIPRLGDYGYTF. The CDR3 coding sequence is TGTGCCAGTATTCCTAGGTTAGGGGACTATGGCTACACCTTC.

This clone occurred once. V usage is TRBV11-3 and J usage is TRBJ1-6; possibly TRBD1 for D (6 bases). V was trimmed by 1 base and J by 11 bases, leaving 21 bases between them. Germline-derived CDR1 and CDR2 are SGHNT and YENEEA. The CDR3 is 17 residues long. The CDR3, as DNA: TGTGCCAGCAGCTTAGGGAATCTGGGGGCGCTTCTAACACCCCTCCACTTT. This codes for CASSLGNLGALLTPLHF.

The chain employs TRBV20-1 and TRBJ2-3; the D is unclear. The CDR3 has 11 residues. V lost 5 bases and J lost 6, with 9 bases in between. Germline lookup yields CDR1 DFQATT and CDR2 SNEGSKA (reference sequence). This chain's CDR3 is CSARVSDTQYF. Here the CDR3 DNA reads TGCAGTGCTCGTGTTTCGGATACGCAGTATTTT.

The gene calls are TRBV12-5 and TRBJ1-1, with a weak D call TRBD1 (6 bases). The germline V and J ends were trimmed by 6 bases and 3 bases, with 23 bases remaining between them. The CDR3 is 17 residues long. Germline CDR1 LGHNT, CDR2 FRNRAP. CDR3 protein: CASGPRQDIGGDTEAFF. DNA of the CDR3: TGTGCTAGTGGCCCTAGACAGGACATCGGGGGGGACACTGAAGCTTTCTTT. The full variable domain, its missing parts supplied by reference TRBV12-5 and TRBJ1-1, is DARVTQTPRHKVTEMGQEVTMRCQPILGHNTVFWYRQTMMQGLELLAYFRNRAPLDDSGMPKDRFSAEMPDATLATLKIQPSEPRDSAVYFCASGPRQDIGGDTEAFFGQGTRLTVV.

This chain uses TRBV2 with TRBJ1-2; 10 nucleotides line up with TRBD1. The CDR3 runs to 15 residues. V shed 7 bases, J shed 2 bases, and the junction held 7 bases outside the gene matches. CDR1 is SNHLY and CDR2 is FYNNEI in the germline V gene. Written as DNA, the CDR3 is TGTGCCAGCACAATCCCGGGACAGGGGAACTATGGCTACACCTTC. Protein: CASTIPGQGNYGYTF.

The V call is TRBV4-1, the J call TRBJ2-3, with a weak D call TRBD2 (6 bases). Between the trimmed V and J ends, which lost 1 base and 5 bases, there was a span of 10 bases. Germline V lookup: CDR1 MGHRA, CDR2 YSYEKL. The CDR3 length is 14 residues. CDR3 sequence: CASSQGAGGDTQYF. CDR3 nucleotide sequence: TGCGCCAGCAGCCAAGGGGCCGGGGGAGATACGCAGTATTTT.

The chain links TRBV6-1 to TRBJ2-7, with 9 bases that match TRBD1. CDR1 is MNHNS and CDR2 is SASEGT in the germline V gene. V gave up 1 base and J gave up 5 bases; unmatched junction bases: 6. CDR3 size: 15 residues. Here the CDR3 DNA reads TGTGCCAGCAGTGAAGTAACAGGGGGCTTAGACGAGCAGTACTTC. Encoded protein: CASSEVTGGLDEQYF.

This clone has just a few counts. The V gene is TRBV20-1, the J gene TRBJ2-7; 8 bases line up with TRBD2. Looked up from germline, CDR1 is DFQATT and CDR2 is SNEGSKA (reference sequence). This CDR3 has 14 amino acids. V lost 3 bases, J lost 5 bases, and 9 bases stayed unmatched. CDR3 residues: CSASAGLAGHEQYF. The CDR3 region has the DNA TGCAGTGCTAGTGCGGGGCTAGCGGGTCACGAGCAGTACTTC.

Points on this clone: The junction shows a germline mismatch at one end, possibly a read error. The chain joins TRBV11-2 to TRBJ1-5; 8 bases are shared with TRBD1. CDR3 length: 15 residues. The germline V gene has CDR1 SGHAT and CDR2 FQNNGV. Here the CDR3 DNA reads TGTGCCAGCAGCCTAGACAGGGGTGGGAATCAGCCCCAGCATTTT. This encodes CASSLDRGGNQPQHF.